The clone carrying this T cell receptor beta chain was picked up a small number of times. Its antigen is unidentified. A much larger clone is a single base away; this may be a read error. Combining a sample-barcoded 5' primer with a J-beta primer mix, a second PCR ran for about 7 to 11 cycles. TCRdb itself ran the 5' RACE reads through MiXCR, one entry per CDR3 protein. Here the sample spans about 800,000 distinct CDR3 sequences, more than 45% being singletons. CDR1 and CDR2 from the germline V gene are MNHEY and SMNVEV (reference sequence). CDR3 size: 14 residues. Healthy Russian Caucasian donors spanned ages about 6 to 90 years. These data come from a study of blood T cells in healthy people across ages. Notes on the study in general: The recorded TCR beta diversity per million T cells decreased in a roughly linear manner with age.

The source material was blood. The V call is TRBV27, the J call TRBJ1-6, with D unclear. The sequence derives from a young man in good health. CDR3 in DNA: TGTGCCAGCAGACCCTGGTCACCCAAAGAGCCCCCCCACTTT. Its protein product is CASRPWSPKEPPHF.